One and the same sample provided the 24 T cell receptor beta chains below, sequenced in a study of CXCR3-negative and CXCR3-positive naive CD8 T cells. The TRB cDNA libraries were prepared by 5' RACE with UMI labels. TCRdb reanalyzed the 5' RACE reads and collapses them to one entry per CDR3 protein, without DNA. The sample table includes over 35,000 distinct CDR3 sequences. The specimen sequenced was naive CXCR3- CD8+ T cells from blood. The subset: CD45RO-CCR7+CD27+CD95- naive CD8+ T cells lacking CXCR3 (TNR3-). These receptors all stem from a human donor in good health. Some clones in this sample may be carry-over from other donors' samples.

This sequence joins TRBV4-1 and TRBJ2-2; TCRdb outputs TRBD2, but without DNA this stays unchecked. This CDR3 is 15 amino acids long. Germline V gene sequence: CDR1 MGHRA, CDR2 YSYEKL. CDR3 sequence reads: CASSQVQGGWTELFF.

The CDR3 is CASSQDVGSWETQYF. The chain has TRBV14 and TRBJ2-5. The CDR3 totals 15 residues. From germline, CDR1 is SGHDN and CDR2 FVKESK.

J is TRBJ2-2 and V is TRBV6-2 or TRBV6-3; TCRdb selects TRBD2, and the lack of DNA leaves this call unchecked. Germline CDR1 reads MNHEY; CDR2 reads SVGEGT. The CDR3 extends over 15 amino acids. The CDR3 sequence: CASHRLAENTGELFF.

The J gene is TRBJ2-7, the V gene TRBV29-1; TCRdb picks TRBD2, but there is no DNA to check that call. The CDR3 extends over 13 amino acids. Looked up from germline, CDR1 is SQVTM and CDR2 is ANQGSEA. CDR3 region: CSVGDGALKEQYF.

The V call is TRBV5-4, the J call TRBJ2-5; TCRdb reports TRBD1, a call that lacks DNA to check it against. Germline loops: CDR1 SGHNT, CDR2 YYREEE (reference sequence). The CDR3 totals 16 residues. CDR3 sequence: CASRPSPGQGEETQYF.

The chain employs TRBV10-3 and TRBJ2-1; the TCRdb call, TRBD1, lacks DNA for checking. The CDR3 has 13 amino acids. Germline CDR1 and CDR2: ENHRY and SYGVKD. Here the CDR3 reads CAITPDSDNEQFF.

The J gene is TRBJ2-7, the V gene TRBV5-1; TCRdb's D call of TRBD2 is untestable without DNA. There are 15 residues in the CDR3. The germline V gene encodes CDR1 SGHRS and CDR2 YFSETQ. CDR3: CASSLTSGEYYEQYF. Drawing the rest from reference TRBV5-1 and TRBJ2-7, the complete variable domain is KAGVTQTPRYLIKTRGQQVTLSCSPISGHRSVSWYQQTPGQGLQFLFEYFSETQRNKGNFPGRFSGRQFSNSRSEMNVSTLELGDSALYLCASSLTSGEYYEQYFGPGTRLTVT.

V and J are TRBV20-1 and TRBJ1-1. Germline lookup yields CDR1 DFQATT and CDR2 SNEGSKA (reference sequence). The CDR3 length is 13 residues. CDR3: CSANLEVNTEAFF.

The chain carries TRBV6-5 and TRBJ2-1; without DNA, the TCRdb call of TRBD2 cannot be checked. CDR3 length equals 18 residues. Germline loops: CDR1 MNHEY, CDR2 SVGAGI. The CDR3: CASSYFVTSASSYNEQFF.

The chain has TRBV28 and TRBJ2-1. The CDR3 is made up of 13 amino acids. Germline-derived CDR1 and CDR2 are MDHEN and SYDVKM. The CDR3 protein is CASSLWAVNEQFF.

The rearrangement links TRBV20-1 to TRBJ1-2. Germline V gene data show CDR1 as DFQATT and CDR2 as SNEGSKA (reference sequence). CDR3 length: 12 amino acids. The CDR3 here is CSAVREPYGYTF.

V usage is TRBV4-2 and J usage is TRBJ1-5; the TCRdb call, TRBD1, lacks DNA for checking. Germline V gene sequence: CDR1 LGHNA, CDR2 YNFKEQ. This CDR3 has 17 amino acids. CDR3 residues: CASSQVAGIISNQPQHF.

CDR3: CASSEAGSNQPQHF. V usage is TRBV25-1 and J usage is TRBJ1-5; TCRdb reports TRBD1, a call that lacks DNA to check it against. This CDR3 is 14 amino acids long. Germline CDR1 and CDR2: MGHDK and SYGVNS.

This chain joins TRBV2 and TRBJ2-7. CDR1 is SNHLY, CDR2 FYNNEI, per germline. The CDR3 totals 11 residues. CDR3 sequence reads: CASSVTDEQYF.

This CDR3 is CAPPRDTELSYNSPLHF. The chain has TRBV25-1 and TRBJ1-6; TCRdb's D gene call, TRBD1, goes unchecked for lack of DNA. Germline V gene lookup returns CDR1 MGHDK and CDR2 SYGVNS. CDR3 length: 17 amino acids.

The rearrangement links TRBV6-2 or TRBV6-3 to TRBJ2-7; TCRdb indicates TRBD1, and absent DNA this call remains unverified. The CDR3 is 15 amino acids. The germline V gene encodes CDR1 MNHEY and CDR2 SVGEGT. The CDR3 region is CASSYGDRATYEQYF.

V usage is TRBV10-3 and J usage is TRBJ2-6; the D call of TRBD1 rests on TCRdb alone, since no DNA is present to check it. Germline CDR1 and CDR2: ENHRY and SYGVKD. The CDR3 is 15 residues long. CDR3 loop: CAISDQGNGANVLTF.

CDR3 residues: CASRPTGVMSTGELFF. The chain combines TRBV27 with TRBJ2-2; TCRdb's D call of TRBD1 is untestable without DNA. CDR3 length equals 16 residues. Germline lookup yields CDR1 MNHEY and CDR2 SMNVEV (reference sequence).

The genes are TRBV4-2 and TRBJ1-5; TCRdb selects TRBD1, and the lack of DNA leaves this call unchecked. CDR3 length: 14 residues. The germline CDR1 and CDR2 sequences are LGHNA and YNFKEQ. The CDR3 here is CASSQGGGVEPQHF.

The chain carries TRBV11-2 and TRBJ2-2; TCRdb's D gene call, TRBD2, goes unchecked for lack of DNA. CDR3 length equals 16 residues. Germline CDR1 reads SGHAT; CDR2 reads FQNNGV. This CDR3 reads CASSSLAGEHTGELFF.

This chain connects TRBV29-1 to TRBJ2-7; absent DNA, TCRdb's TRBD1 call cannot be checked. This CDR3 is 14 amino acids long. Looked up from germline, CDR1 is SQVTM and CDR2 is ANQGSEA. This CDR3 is CSVVGTESSYEQYF.

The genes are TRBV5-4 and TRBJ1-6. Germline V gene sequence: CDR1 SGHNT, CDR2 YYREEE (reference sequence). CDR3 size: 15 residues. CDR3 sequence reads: CASSSGAGYNSPLHF.

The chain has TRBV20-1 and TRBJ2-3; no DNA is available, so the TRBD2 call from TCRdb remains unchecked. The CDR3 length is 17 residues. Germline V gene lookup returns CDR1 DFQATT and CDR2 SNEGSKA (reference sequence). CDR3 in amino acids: CSARDRLAGGPADTQYF.

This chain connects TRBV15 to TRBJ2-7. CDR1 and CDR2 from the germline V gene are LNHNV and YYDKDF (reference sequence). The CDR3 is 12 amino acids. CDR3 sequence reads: CATRGDSYEQYF.